This T cell receptor (beta chain) was recorded in a study of identical twins. J gave up 8 bases and V 6 bases, and 10 bases lay outside the gene matches. The CDR3 sequence is 15 residues long. The germline V gene has CDR1 MNHEY and CDR2 SMNVEV (reference sequence). TCRdb recomputed calls from the 5' RACE reads with MiXCR, one row per CDR3 protein. The repertoire has fewer than 550,000 distinct CDR3 sequences, 15% of them found once; the top ten carry 0.35% to 0.45%. These data also featured in a second study, about yellow fever vaccine responses in identical twins. That source adds: It has been reported that, in twins, the vaccine T cell response seemed partly convergent and partly personalized.

The V call is TRBV27, the J call TRBJ1-6; TRBD1 agrees at 7 bases. The sequenced sample consisted of CD4+ T cells sorted from blood. The clonotype was recovered from a woman between 18 and 29 years old in good health. CDR3 sequence reads: CASRISTGYDSPLHF. The CDR3 coding sequence is TGTGCCAGCAGAATATCGACAGGGTACGATTCACCCCTCCACTTT.